One and the same sample provided the 20 T cell receptor beta chains below, sequenced in a study of blood T cell repertoires in COVID-19. The repertoire was sequenced with immunoSEQ multiplex PCR; TCRdb's copy has only in-frame clones and lacks some. The repertoire consists of around 29,000 clones, with 65% to 70% occurring once and the leading ten covering less than 20%. The sequencing input was peripheral blood. The source is a human donor in a cohort sampled during active COVID-19.

J is TRBJ2-5 and V is TRBV7-2, with D perhaps matching TRBD2 (5 bases). CDR3 length: 12 residues. The V end was cut by 5 bases, the J end by 5 bases, with 9 bases between. Per the germline V gene, CDR1 is SGHTA and CDR2 is FQGNSA. The CDR3 spells CASSVGVETQYF. The CDR3 nucleotides are TGTGCCAGCAGCGTCGGGGTGGAGACCCAGTACTTC.

The V and J genes are TRBV11-2 and TRBJ2-2, with a possible D match to TRBD2 (5 bases). The germline V and J ends were trimmed by 1 base and 7 bases, with 13 bases remaining between them. CDR1 is SGHAT, CDR2 FQNNGV, per germline. The CDR3 loop spans 15 amino acids. CDR3 sequence reads: CASSLAASFIGELFF. The CDR3 region has the DNA TGTGCCAGCAGCTTAGCGGCTAGCTTTATCGGGGAGCTGTTTTTT.

This clone showed up just once. The chain combines TRBV5-1 with TRBJ2-3; perhaps TRBD1 as D (5 bases). The CDR3 totals 14 residues. Trimming cost V 2 bases and J 2 bases, with 9 bases left between them. Germline values: CDR1 SGHRS, CDR2 YFSETQ. The CDR3 coding sequence is TGCGCCAGCAGCTTATCAGGGAACACAGATACGCAGTATTTT. This translates into CASSLSGNTDTQYF.

This chain connects TRBV19 to TRBJ2-2, with 8 positions matching TRBD2. CDR3 length: 14 residues. V trimming: 4 bases; J trimming: 6 bases; junction bases outside the gene matches: 4. The V gene's germline CDR1 is LNHDA and CDR2 SQIVND (reference sequence). For the CDR3, the DNA is TGTGCCAGTAGTACGGGGGGGAGGGCCGGGGAGCTGTTTTTT. Protein sequence: CASSTGGRAGELFF.

This chain connects TRBV5-1 to TRBJ2-1; 10 positions agree with TRBD2. The CDR3 totals 16 residues. V lost 2 bases to trimming and J lost 5 bases; unmatched junction nucleotides: 7. Germline V gives CDR1 SGHRS, CDR2 YFSETQ. CDR3 DNA: TGCGCCAGCAGCTTCAGAGGTCTAGCGGGGGACAATGAGCAGTTCTTC. Residues: CASSFRGLAGDNEQFF.

This chain connects TRBV11-2 to TRBJ2-7, with D possibly being TRBD1 (6 bases). CDR1 is SGHAT, CDR2 FQNNGV, per germline. The V end lost 4 bases, the J end lost 3 bases, and 13 bases lay between the germline ends. The CDR3 loop spans 14 amino acids. The CDR3 DNA reads TGTGCCAGCAGCTCTCTAACAGGGAACTACGAGCAGTACTTC. Its protein is CASSSLTGNYEQYF.

The rearrangement uses TRBV6-5 and TRBJ2-1; D is unresolved. Germline V gene data show CDR1 as MNHEY and CDR2 as SVGAGI. The length of the CDR3 is 13 residues. V lost 5 bases and J lost 6, with 11 bases in between. This CDR3 is CASSRVNTNEQFF. CDR3 coding DNA: TGTGCCAGCAGTCGGGTTAACACCAATGAGCAGTTCTTC.

The rearrangement joins TRBV4-1 to TRBJ1-5, with 7 bases identical to TRBD1. J was trimmed by 6 bases and V by 1 base; bases with no gene match: 6. CDR1 MGHRA and CDR2 YSYEKL come from the germline V gene. This CDR3 has 15 amino acids. The DNA for the CDR3 is TGCGCCAGCAGCCAAGTTGGAGGGGGCGGTCAGCCCCAGCATTTT. Its protein is CASSQVGGGGQPQHF.

The rearrangement links TRBV16 to TRBJ2-7; D unresolved. Trimming took off 0 bases at V and 1 base at J, with 13 bases between the two ends. Germline lookup yields CDR1 KGHSY and CDR2 FQNENV. This CDR3 region has 16 residues. The chain's CDR3 is CASSQSTDRSSYEQYF. CDR3 DNA sequence: TGTGCCAGCAGCCAATCCACAGATCGGTCGTCCTACGAGCAGTACTTC.

The chain employs TRBV11-1 and TRBJ2-7; D may be TRBD2 (6 bases). There are 14 residues in the CDR3. V was clipped by 0 bases and J by 6 bases, with 12 bases between them. Germline CDR1 is SGHAT and CDR2 is FQDESV (reference sequence). The CDR3 is CASSLAGGDAEQYF. The CDR3 bases are TGTGCCAGCAGCTTAGCGGGCGGGGACGCCGAGCAGTACTTC. Full variable domain (remainder filled in from reference TRBV11-1 and TRBJ2-7): EAEVAQSPRYKITEKSQAVAFWCDPISGHATLYWYRQILGQGPELLVQFQDESVVDDSQLPKDRFSAERLKGVDSTLKIQPAELGDSAMYLCASSLAGGDAEQYFGPGTRLTVT.

The chain uses TRBV7-2 and TRBJ2-5; TRBD2 matches 10 bases. CDR1 and CDR2 (germline): SGHTA, FQGNSA. This CDR3 is built from 16 residues. Unmatched junction bases numbered 10, after V lost 4 bases and J lost 5 bases. The CDR3 bases are TGTGCCAGCAGCTCATTCCTCCTAGCGGGAGCTGAGACCCAGTACTTC. This gives the protein CASSSFLLAGAETQYF.

The CDR3, as DNA: TGTGCCAGCAGCTTAGAATCCGGGAGGGTCACAGATACGCAGTATTTT. It yields the protein CASSLESGRVTDTQYF. J is TRBJ2-3 and V is TRBV7-9; 8 bases line up with TRBD2. The CDR3 covers 16 residues. V lost 1 base, J lost 2 bases, and 5 bases stayed unmatched. Germline assignment: CDR1 SEHNR and CDR2 FQNEAQ (reference sequence).

This chain uses TRBV7-9 with TRBJ1-2; TRBD1 agrees at 7 bases. The germline V gene encodes CDR1 SEHNR and CDR2 FQNEAQ (reference sequence). Losses at the gene ends were 0 bases for V and 3 bases for J; bases not matched to a gene: 7. The CDR3 is made up of 16 amino acids. The CDR3 nucleotides are TGTGCCAGCAGCTTAGCAGGGGGCGAGGGGTACTATGGCTACACCTTC. The encoded protein is CASSLAGGEGYYGYTF.

The rearrangement joins TRBV24-1 to TRBJ2-3; possible D gene TRBD1, 5 bases. CDR3 length: 15 residues. Looked up from germline, CDR1 is KGHDR and CDR2 is SFDVKD. Trimming took 1 base from V and 3 from J, leaving 10 bases between them. The CDR3 nucleotides are TGTGCCACCAGTGATTTTCAGGGCACTACAGATACGCAGTATTTT. This codes for CATSDFQGTTDTQYF.

This chain uses TRBV27 with TRBJ2-7; D unresolved. Per germline, CDR1 MNHEY and CDR2 SMNVEV (reference sequence). The ends were cut back, 4 bases at V and 0 bases at J, with 4 bases in the middle. The CDR3 consists of 12 residues. The CDR3 loop is CASSSVSYEQYF. For the CDR3, the DNA is TGTGCCAGCAGTTCGGTCTCCTACGAGCAGTACTTC.

This clone was seen a few times. This chain links TRBV7-6 with TRBJ2-7, with 7 bases matching TRBD1. J gave up 2 bases and V 4 bases, and 2 bases lay outside the gene matches. CDR3 length: 13 amino acids. Germline values: CDR1 SGHVS, CDR2 FNYEAQ. The CDR3 region has the DNA TGTGCCAGCAGCTCGGGACAGACCTACGAGCAGTACTTC. This codes for CASSSGQTYEQYF.

This clone was detected once. The gene calls are TRBV7-2 and TRBJ1-4; 9 bases are a match to TRBD1. Germline values: CDR1 SGHTA, CDR2 FQGNSA. The CDR3 sequence is 14 residues long. V dropped 5 bases and J dropped 7; count of bases not matched to a gene: 5. The CDR3 nucleotides read TGTGCCAGCAGCCTGGGACAGGGAGGTGAAAAACTGTTTTTT. Residues: CASSLGQGGEKLFF.

The J gene is TRBJ2-5, the V gene TRBV4-1, with TRBD2 matching over 9 bases. The germline V gene has CDR1 MGHRA and CDR2 YSYEKL. CDR3 length equals 18 residues. The V and J ends lost 4 bases and 1 base, in that order; junction bases with no gene match: 13. This chain's CDR3 is CASSRLVSSGGSQETQYF. The CDR3 DNA reads TGCGCCAGCAGCCGCCTCGTAAGCAGCGGGGGGTCCCAAGAGACCCAGTACTTC.

This chain uses TRBV4-1 with TRBJ2-1; TRBD2 aligns across 8 bases. The length of the CDR3 is 16 residues. V dropped 1 base and J dropped 6; count of bases not matched to a gene: 8. Germline CDR1 is MGHRA and CDR2 is YSYEKL. CDR3 nucleotide sequence: TGCGCCAGCAGCCAAGGGACGGGGGGGCAAGTCAATGAGCAGTTCTTC. Its translation: CASSQGTGGQVNEQFF.

This clone was seen once. J is TRBJ1-2 and V is TRBV11-2; D may be TRBD1 (5 bases). Germline CDR1 and CDR2: SGHAT and FQNNGV. The CDR3 sequence is 15 residues long. Trimming took off 1 base at V and 2 bases at J, with 11 bases between the two ends. The CDR3 region has the DNA TGTGCCAGCAGCTTAGCCGGGGGTTGGAACTATGGCTACACCTTC. Translating gives CASSLAGGWNYGYTF.